In this sample, the clone carrying this T cell receptor (beta chain) turned up many times. This specimen comes from a study of response to subunit inactivated influenza vaccine. MiXCR was run by TCRdb on the RT-PCR reads, yielding one entry per CDR3 protein. The sample lists hundreds of thousands of distinct CDR3 sequences; around 15% were seen once. Per the germline V gene, CDR1 is SGHVS and CDR2 is FQNEAQ. V was shortened by 7 bases and J by 0 bases, with 13 bases between the two germline ends. This CDR3 comprises 15 residues. The chain is built from TRBV7-8 and TRBJ1-3; D not certain. Sequenced here: PBMCs from blood, sampled 14 to 15 days before vaccination. This sequence originates from a man in his fifties or sixties who received an inactivated influenza vaccine. The CDR3 loop is CASTWAVNSGNTIYF. The CDR3 DNA follows: TGTGCCAGCACTTGGGCGGTCAACTCTGGAAACACCATATATTTT.